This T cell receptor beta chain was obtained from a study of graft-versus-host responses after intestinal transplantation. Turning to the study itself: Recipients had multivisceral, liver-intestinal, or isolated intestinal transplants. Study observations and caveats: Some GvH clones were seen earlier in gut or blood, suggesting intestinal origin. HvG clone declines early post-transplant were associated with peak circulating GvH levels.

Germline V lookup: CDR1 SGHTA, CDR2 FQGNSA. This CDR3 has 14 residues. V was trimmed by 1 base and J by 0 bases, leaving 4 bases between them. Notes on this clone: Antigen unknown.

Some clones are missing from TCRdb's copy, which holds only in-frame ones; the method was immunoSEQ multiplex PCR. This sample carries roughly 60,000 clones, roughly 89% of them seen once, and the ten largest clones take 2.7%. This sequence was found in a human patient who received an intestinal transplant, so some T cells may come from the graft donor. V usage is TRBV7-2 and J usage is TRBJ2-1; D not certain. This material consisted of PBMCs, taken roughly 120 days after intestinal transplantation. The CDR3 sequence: CASSLGSSYNEQFF. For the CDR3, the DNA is TGTGCCAGCAGCTTAGGGAGCTCCTACAATGAGCAGTTCTTC.